This TCR beta chain was recovered during a study of blood T cell repertoires in COVID-19. Looking at the study overall: The samples span acute and convalescent COVID-19 from the United States, Italy and Spain. Sources were T cells, B-cell-depleted T cells, or PBMCs; the material itself was cDNA or gDNA.

The V segment lost 0 bases and the J segment 4 bases; nucleotides outside the gene matches: 7. The V gene's germline CDR1 is LNHNV and CDR2 YYDKDF (reference sequence). This CDR3 contains 17 residues. Authors' data handling: Estimates of nucleated cell counts were drawn from the amplification of reference gene primers. Profiled with immunoSEQ multiplex PCR; TCRdb holds only in-frame clones, not every one. V and J calls and clone size come straight from that table; D and trimming were deduced from the DNA. The table includes tens of thousands of clones, around 87% detected once. The source is a human donor in a cohort sampled during active COVID-19. The donor label of this sample is uncertain. V and J are TRBV15 and TRBJ2-2; 8 bases are shared with TRBD1. Input material: peripheral blood. CDR3 coding DNA: TGTGCCACCAGCAGAGATACCGGACAGGGACGCACCGGGGAGCTGTTTTTT. It is translated as CATSRDTGQGRTGELFF.